Listed here are 16 T cell receptor beta chains from one sample, sequenced in a study of long-term antiretroviral therapy in people with HIV. Run at survey level, the immunoSEQ assay was version v3.0. Using immunoSEQ multiplex PCR, the repertoire was profiled, and TCRdb retains in-frame clones only, with some absent. The top ten hold under 2.5% of the sample, which has about 33,000 clones, approximately 96% seen once. This specimen consisted of unsorted PBMCs, obtained roughly 6.4 years after starting antiretroviral therapy. Every receptor here comes from a young man with HIV.

The chain has TRBV7-9 and TRBJ1-4, with a weak D call TRBD1 (5 bases). The CDR3 is made up of 15 amino acids. Trimming shortened V by 4 bases and J by 3 bases, and 12 bases separated the two germline ends. Germline lookup yields CDR1 SEHNR and CDR2 FQNEAQ (reference sequence). The CDR3 spells CASSSDRAPNEKLFF. The DNA of the CDR3 is TGTGCCAGCAGCTCCGACAGAGCCCCTAATGAAAAACTGTTTTTT.

For the CDR3, the DNA is TGCGCCAGCAGCTTGACAGGGGCCTGGGGGGAAAAACTGTTTTTT. This translates into CASSLTGAWGEKLFF. The V gene is TRBV5-1, the J gene TRBJ1-4; 7 bases agree with TRBD1. V gave up 1 base and J gave up 8 bases; unmatched junction bases: 8. The CDR3 covers 15 residues. Germline V CDR1 and CDR2: SGHRS, YFSETQ.

A single count supports this clone. The rearrangement links TRBV6-6 to TRBJ2-3, with D unresolved. CDR3 size: 14 residues. The germline V gene has CDR1 MNHNY and CDR2 SVGAGI (reference sequence). Trimming pared 0 bases from V and 5 bases from J, leaving 9 bases between. The CDR3 bases are TGTGCCAGCAGTTACTCTAAGTGGGGAGATACGCAGTATTTT. The encoded protein is CASSYSKWGDTQYF.

The CDR3 DNA sequence: TGTGCCAGCAGCTTAGACGTAAGCTCCTACGAGCAGTACTTC. Translating it yields CASSLDVSSYEQYF. This chain links TRBV7-8 with TRBJ2-7; no clear D. The CDR3 covers 14 residues. Germline lookup yields CDR1 SGHVS and CDR2 FQNEAQ. V was clipped by 1 base and J by 0 bases, with 7 bases between them.

This chain joins TRBV28 and TRBJ1-5; perhaps TRBD1 as D (6 bases). CDR3 length equals 18 residues. Trimming took off 5 bases at V and 5 bases at J, with 25 bases between the two ends. The germline V gene encodes CDR1 MDHEN and CDR2 SYDVKM. For the CDR3, the DNA is TGTGCCAGCAGTCCCCTCGGGAGGGGGACGGATTATGATCAGCCCCAGCATTTT. This translates into CASSPLGRGTDYDQPQHF. Based on the CDR3 plus reference TRBV28 and TRBJ1-5, the full variable domain is DVKVTQSSRYLVKRTGEKVFLECVQDMDHENMFWYRQDPGLGLRLIYFSYDVKMKEKGDIPEGYSVSREKKERFSLILESASTNQTSMYLCASSPLGRGTDYDQPQHFGDGTRLSIL.

This sequence joins TRBV18 and TRBJ1-1; a possible D gene is TRBD1 (6 bases). The V and J ends lost 5 bases and 0 bases respectively, with 13 bases between them. In germline, CDR1 is KGHSH, CDR2 LQKENI. The CDR3 runs 15 residues. The CDR3 DNA reads as TGTGCCAGCTCATCTGGACAGAGTCTGAACACTGAAGCTTTCTTT. Translated, it gives CASSSGQSLNTEAFF.

This chain links TRBV5-1 with TRBJ1-1; 9 bases align to TRBD1. The CDR3 is 17 amino acids. V was pared by 4 bases and J by 7 bases, with 17 bases of the junction left unmatched. CDR1 is SGHRS and CDR2 is YFSETQ in the germline V gene. The CDR3 loop is CASSTDRDRVEHGEAFF. In DNA form, the CDR3 reads TGCGCCAGCAGCACAGACCGGGACAGGGTCGAACATGGTGAAGCTTTCTTT.

This clone occurred once. This chain uses TRBV4-1 with TRBJ2-5; 8 bases line up with TRBD1. V gave up 4 bases and J gave up 2 bases; unmatched junction bases: 6. The CDR3 consists of 15 residues. Germline CDR1 reads MGHRA; CDR2 reads YSYEKL. CDR3 bases: TGCGCCAGCAGCCCCGAGGACAGGGCGCAAGAGACCCAGTACTTC. Translated, it gives CASSPEDRAQETQYF.

As DNA, the CDR3 is TGTGCCAGCACCCCCGTCCCCACAGGGACGTACGAGCAGTACTTC. This encodes CASTPVPTGTYEQYF. This chain connects TRBV7-9 to TRBJ2-7; D might be TRBD1 (6 bases). Germline V gene sequence: CDR1 SEHNR, CDR2 FQNEAQ (reference sequence). V lost 7 bases to trimming and J lost 4 bases, with 20 bases between them. The CDR3 runs 15 residues. Combining the CDR3 with reference TRBV7-9 and TRBJ2-7 gives the whole variable domain DTGVSQNPRHKITKRGQNVTFRCDPISEHNRLYWYRQTLGQGPEFLTYFQNEAQLEKSRLLSDRFSAERPKGSFSTLEIQRTEQGDSAMYLCASTPVPTGTYEQYFGPGTRLTVT.

V is TRBV7-2 and J is TRBJ2-1, with D maybe TRBD1 (6 bases). CDR1 is SGHTA, CDR2 FQGNSA, per germline. The CDR3 contains 12 residues. Trimming removed 4 bases from V and 9 bases from J, with 10 bases in between. CDR3 protein: CASSWGPGEQFF. For the CDR3, the DNA is TGTGCCAGCAGCTGGGGGCCCGGTGAGCAGTTCTTC. The entire variable domain, with the rest obtained from reference TRBV7-2 and TRBJ2-1, is as follows: GAGVSQSPSNKVTEKGKDVELRCDPISGHTALYWYRQSLGQGLEFLIYFQGNSAPDKSGLPSDRFSAERTGGSVSTLTIQRTQQEDSAVYLCASSWGPGEQFFGPGTRLTVL.

The V gene is TRBV6-6, the J gene TRBJ2-3; D is possibly TRBD1 or TRBD2 (5 bases each). Germline V lookup: CDR1 MNHNY, CDR2 SVGAGI (reference sequence). The CDR3 has 16 amino acids. V shed 2 bases and J shed 6 bases, with 18 bases lying between them. The CDR3 protein is CASSYVAGSEGDTQYF. CDR3 DNA: TGTGCCAGCAGTTACGTAGCCGGCTCAGAGGGGGATACGCAGTATTTT.

V usage is TRBV5-6 and J usage is TRBJ2-5, with no clear D. The length of the CDR3 is 15 residues. The V and J ends lost 2 bases and 0 bases respectively, with 11 bases between them. Germline loops: CDR1 SGHDT, CDR2 YYEEEE. CDR3 residues: CASSFRTPYQETQYF. CDR3 DNA: TGTGCCAGCAGCTTCCGGACCCCGTACCAAGAGACCCAGTACTTC.

This sequence joins TRBV7-2 and TRBJ2-6; D is uncertain. V dropped 2 bases and J dropped 4 bases, with 6 bases sitting between them. The germline CDR1 and CDR2 sequences are SGHTA and FQGNSA. The CDR3 length is 14 residues. The CDR3 DNA sequence: TGTGCCAGCAGCTTATTGACCGGGGCCAACGTCCTGACTTTC. As protein: CASSLLTGANVLTF.

This chain uses TRBV18 with TRBJ1-1; maybe TRBD1 (6 bases). The CDR3 length is 13 residues. CDR1 and CDR2 from the germline V gene are KGHSH and LQKENI. Between the trimmed V and J ends, which lost 4 bases and 8 bases, there was a span of 14 bases. CDR3 in DNA: TGTGCCAGCTCACGCCCACAGGGATTGGAAGCTTTCTTT. Its translation: CASSRPQGLEAFF.

The rearrangement joins TRBV7-2 to TRBJ2-3; D is ambiguous. V gave up 5 bases and J gave up 3 bases, with 12 bases separating them. Germline CDR1 and CDR2: SGHTA and FQGNSA. The CDR3 spans 14 residues. CDR3 region: CASSPLTSTDTQYF. CDR3 in DNA: TGTGCCAGCAGCCCACTGACCAGTACAGATACGCAGTATTTT.

This sequence joins TRBV11-2 and TRBJ2-7; no reliable D call. V dropped 0 bases and J dropped 2 bases, with 11 bases sitting between them. This CDR3 is built from 15 residues. CDR1 and CDR2 (germline): SGHAT, FQNNGV. In nucleotides, the CDR3 is TGTGCCAGCAGCTTAGAGGCTGACTCAACCTACGAGCAGTACTTC. It is translated as CASSLEADSTYEQYF.